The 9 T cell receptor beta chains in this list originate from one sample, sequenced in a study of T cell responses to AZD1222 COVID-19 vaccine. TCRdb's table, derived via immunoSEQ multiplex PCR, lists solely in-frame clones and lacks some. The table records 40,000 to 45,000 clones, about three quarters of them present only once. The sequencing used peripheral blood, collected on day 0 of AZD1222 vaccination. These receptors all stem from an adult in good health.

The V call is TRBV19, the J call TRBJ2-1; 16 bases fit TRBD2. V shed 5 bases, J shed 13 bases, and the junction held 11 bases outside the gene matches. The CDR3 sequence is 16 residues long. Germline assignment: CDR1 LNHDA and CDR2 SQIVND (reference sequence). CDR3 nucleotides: TGTGCCAGTAGTTCCGCCTCGGGACTAGCGGGGGGGGTACAGTTCTTC. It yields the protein CASSSASGLAGGVQFF.

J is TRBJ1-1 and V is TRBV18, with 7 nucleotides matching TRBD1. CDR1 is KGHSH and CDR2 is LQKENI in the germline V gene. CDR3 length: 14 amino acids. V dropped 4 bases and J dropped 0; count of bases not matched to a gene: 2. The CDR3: CASSQGQMNTEAFF. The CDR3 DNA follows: TGTGCCAGCTCACAGGGACAGATGAACACTGAAGCTTTCTTT.

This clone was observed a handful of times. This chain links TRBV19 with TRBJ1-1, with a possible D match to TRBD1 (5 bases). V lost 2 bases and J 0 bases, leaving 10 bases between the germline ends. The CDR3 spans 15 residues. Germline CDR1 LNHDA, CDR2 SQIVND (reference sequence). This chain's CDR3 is CASSIIGGMNTEAFF. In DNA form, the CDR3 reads TGTGCCAGTAGTATAATCGGGGGGATGAACACTGAAGCTTTCTTT.

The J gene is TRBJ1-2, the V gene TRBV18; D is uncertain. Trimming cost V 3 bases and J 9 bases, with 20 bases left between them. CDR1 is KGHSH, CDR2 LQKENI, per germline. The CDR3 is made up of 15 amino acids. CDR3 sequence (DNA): TGTGCCAGCTCACCTGGCATTGGGAGGGTATGGAGCTACACCTTC. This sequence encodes CASSPGIGRVWSYTF.

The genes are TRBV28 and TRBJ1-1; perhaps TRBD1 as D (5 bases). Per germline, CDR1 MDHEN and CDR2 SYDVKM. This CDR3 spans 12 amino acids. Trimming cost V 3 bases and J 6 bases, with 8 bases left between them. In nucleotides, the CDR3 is TGTGCCAGCAGTTTGGCAGGGCCTGAAGCTTTCTTT. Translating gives CASSLAGPEAFF.

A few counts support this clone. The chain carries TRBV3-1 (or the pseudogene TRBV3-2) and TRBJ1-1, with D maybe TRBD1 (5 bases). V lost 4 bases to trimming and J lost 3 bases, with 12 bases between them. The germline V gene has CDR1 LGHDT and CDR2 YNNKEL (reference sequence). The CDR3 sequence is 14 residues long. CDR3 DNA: TGTGCCAGCAGCCGACAAAGAGGGGACACTGAAGCTTTCTTT. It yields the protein CASSRQRGDTEAFF.

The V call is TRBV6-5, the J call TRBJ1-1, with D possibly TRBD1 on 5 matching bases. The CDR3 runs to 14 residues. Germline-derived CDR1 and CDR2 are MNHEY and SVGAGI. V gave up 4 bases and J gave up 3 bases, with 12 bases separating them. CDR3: CASSSRMTDTEAFF. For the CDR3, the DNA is TGTGCCAGCAGTTCGCGAATGACAGACACTGAAGCTTTCTTT.

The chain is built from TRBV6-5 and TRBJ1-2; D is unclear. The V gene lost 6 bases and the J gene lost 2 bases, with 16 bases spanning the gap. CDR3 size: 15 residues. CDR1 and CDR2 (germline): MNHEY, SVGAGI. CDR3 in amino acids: CASRSGGQANYGYTF. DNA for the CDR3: TGTGCCAGCAGGTCTGGCGGGCAGGCAAACTATGGCTACACCTTC.

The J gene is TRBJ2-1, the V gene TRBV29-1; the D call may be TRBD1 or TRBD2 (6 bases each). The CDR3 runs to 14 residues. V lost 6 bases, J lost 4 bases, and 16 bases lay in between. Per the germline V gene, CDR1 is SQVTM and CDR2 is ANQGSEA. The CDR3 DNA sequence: TGCAGCGTATGGGGGGCAAGCGGTTACAATGAGCAGTTCTTC. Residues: CSVWGASGYNEQFF.